Below, 10 T cell receptor beta chains from the same sample are listed, as sequenced in a study of identical twins. TCRdb processed the 5' RACE reads anew with MiXCR; each CDR3 protein has one entry. Of around 1.7 million distinct CDR3 sequences in the sample, under 35% were seen once. The sample was cord blood. These receptors came from a newborn girl in good health.

The chain joins TRBV18 to TRBJ1-2; 8 bases match TRBD1. V lost 3 bases and J lost 2; bases outside the gene matches: 5. The CDR3 spans 15 residues. CDR1 is KGHSH, CDR2 LQKENI, per germline. DNA for the CDR3: TGTGCCAGCTCACCTACCCGGGACAGGAACTATGGCTACACCTTC. Encoded protein: CASSPTRDRNYGYTF.

This chain uses TRBV4-2 with TRBJ2-7, with D hard to call. Germline CDR1 and CDR2: LGHNA and YNFKEQ. This CDR3 spans 14 amino acids. V was cut by 2 bases and J by 0 bases, with 8 bases left in between. The CDR3 spells CASSQWQASYEQYF. The DNA of the CDR3 is TGTGCCAGCAGCCAATGGCAGGCCTCCTACGAGCAGTACTTC.

This chain connects TRBV3-1 to TRBJ2-2; unclear D gene. This CDR3 region has 14 residues. Germline values: CDR1 LGHDT, CDR2 YNNKEL (reference sequence). Trimming took off 2 bases at V and 14 bases at J, with 18 bases between the two ends. CDR3 bases: TGTGCCAGCAGCCAACCCTATCGCTCGGGTGAACTGTTTTTT. It encodes CASSQPYRSGELFF.

The chain is built from TRBV7-2 and TRBJ1-5; D is possibly TRBD1 (5 bases). V was pared by 5 bases and J by 0 bases, with 14 bases between. The CDR3 loop spans 16 amino acids. Germline CDR1 and CDR2: SGHTA and FQGNSA. In nucleotides, the CDR3 is TGTGCCAGCAGCCCGACAGTGGGGAATAGCAATCAGCCCCAGCATTTT. It is translated as CASSPTVGNSNQPQHF.

The chain is built from TRBV20-1 and TRBJ2-1, with 13 bases aligning to TRBD2. The CDR3 is made up of 14 amino acids. V lost 7 bases and J lost 0; bases outside the gene matches: 0. CDR1 and CDR2 (germline): DFQATT, SNEGSKA (reference sequence). CDR3 residues: CSGTSGSSYNEQFF. CDR3 bases: TGCAGTGGGACTAGCGGGAGCTCCTACAATGAGCAGTTCTTC.

This clonotype occurred many times. The chain joins TRBV6-6 to TRBJ2-3; D tentatively fits TRBD1 or TRBD2 (6 bases each). V gave up 0 bases and J gave up 1 base, with 14 bases separating them. The CDR3 covers 17 residues. The germline CDR1 and CDR2 sequences are MNHNY and SVGAGI (reference sequence). CDR3 region: CASSYSRPGARTDTQYF. In DNA, the CDR3 is TGTGCCAGCAGTTACTCGAGGCCGGGGGCTCGCACAGATACGCAGTATTTT.

The chain couples TRBV28 to TRBJ2-5; the D is unclear. The CDR3 has 16 amino acids. CDR1 MDHEN and CDR2 SYDVKM come from the germline V gene. With 2 bases removed from V and 1 base from J, the gap between germline ends came to 14 bases. The CDR3 reads CASSLGPQITQETQYF. Here the CDR3 DNA reads TGTGCCAGCAGTTTAGGCCCGCAGATCACCCAAGAGACCCAGTACTTC.

This clonotype was detected ten times or more. The V and J genes are TRBV2 and TRBJ2-3; maybe TRBD2 (5 bases). Trimming took off 2 bases at V and 0 bases at J, with 9 bases between the two ends. Per germline, CDR1 SNHLY and CDR2 FYNNEI. The CDR3 totals 15 residues. CDR3 coding DNA: TGTGCCAGCAGTGAATCGCGGGCTAGCACAGATACGCAGTATTTT. Its translation: CASSESRASTDTQYF. The variable domain in full, completed from reference TRBV2 and TRBJ2-3, reads EPEVTQTPSHQVTQMGQEVILRCVPISNHLYFYWYRQILGQKVEFLVSFYNNEISEKSEIFDDQFSVERPDGSNFTLKIRSTKLEDSAMYFCASSESRASTDTQYFGPGTRLTVL.

This clonotype came up a few times. The V call is TRBV6-6, the J call TRBJ1-2, with a possible D match to TRBD1 (5 bases). Trimming shortened V by 5 bases and J by 6 bases, and 13 bases separated the two germline ends. CDR1 is MNHNY and CDR2 is SVGAGI in the germline V gene (reference sequence). The CDR3 contains 13 residues. The CDR3, as DNA: TGTGCCAGCAGTCCGACGACAGTAAATGGCTACACCTTC. Its protein is CASSPTTVNGYTF.

This chain joins TRBV18 and TRBJ1-1; unclear D gene. CDR1 and CDR2 (germline): KGHSH, LQKENI. The CDR3 runs 13 residues. CDR3 bases: TGTGCAACTACCGAGGGTTCGAACACTGAAGCTTTCTTT. Its translation is CATTEGSNTEAFF.